The subject of this entry is one T cell receptor beta chain. This entry is derived from a study of OX40 agonist ivuxolimab in advanced cancers. Using immunoSEQ multiplex PCR, the repertoire was profiled, and TCRdb retains in-frame clones only, with some absent. The table records about 76,000 clones, approximately 91% of them present only once. Germline V gives CDR1 SGHAT, CDR2 FQNNGV. The V and J ends lost 3 bases and 8 bases respectively, with 14 bases between them. The CDR3 totals 14 residues. The origin of this receptor is an adult with an advanced solid tumor such as melanoma, head and neck, liver or kidney cancer. This material consisted of CD4+ or CD8+ T cells sorted from blood, taken in a trial of the OX40 agonist ivuxolimab. This chain connects TRBV11-2 to TRBJ2-1; D is ambiguous. The CDR3 nucleotides read TGTGCCAGCAGCTTGGTGTTAGAGATCCATGAGCAGTTCTTC. Its translation is CASSLVLEIHEQFF.